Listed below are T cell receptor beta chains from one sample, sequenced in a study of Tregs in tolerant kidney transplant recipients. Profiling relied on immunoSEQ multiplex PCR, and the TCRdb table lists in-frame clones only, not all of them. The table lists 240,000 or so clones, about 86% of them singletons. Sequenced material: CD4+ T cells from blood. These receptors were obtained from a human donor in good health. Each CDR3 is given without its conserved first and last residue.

CDR3: ASSLEGANQPQH
J: TRBJ1-5
V: TRBV11-2

CDR3: ASHGFNQPQH
J: TRBJ1-5
V: TRBV2

CDR3: ASSYTRTGGGEQY
J: TRBJ2-7
V: TRBV6-6

CDR3: ASSFGGGDTDTQY
J: TRBJ2-3
V: TRBV7-2

CDR3: ASSPRDPGQGTEAF
J: TRBJ1-1
V: TRBV19

CDR3: ASSTQSSYEQY
J: TRBJ2-7
V: TRBV5-1

CDR3: ASRLGTSVETQY
J: TRBJ2-5
V: TRBV5-4

CDR3: ASSSRGAGTEAF
J: TRBJ1-1
V: TRBV19

CDR3: ASSPDRVQPQH
J: TRBJ1-5
V: TRBV6-5

CDR3: ASSPYGADTQY
J: TRBJ2-3
V: TRBV18

CDR3: ASSYPAKTF
J: TRBJ1-1
V: TRBV6-9

CDR3: ASSLANQSPYGYT
J: TRBJ1-2
V: TRBV5-5

CDR3: SVVDGGGDNIQY
J: TRBJ2-4
V: TRBV29-1

CDR3: ASSLGRPYEQY
J: TRBJ2-7
V: TRBV5-6

CDR3: ASSREFEYQETQY
J: TRBJ2-5
V: TRBV7-2

CDR3: ASSFNTGGEQY
J: TRBJ2-7
V: TRBV7-2

CDR3: SALTDDYT
J: TRBJ1-2
V: TRBV29-1

CDR3: PGSARLLGPGEYTGELF
J: TRBJ2-2
V: TRBV22-1

CDR3: ASSATANTEAF
J: TRBJ1-1
V: TRBV7-3

CDR3: ASSAQGPAYEQY
J: TRBJ2-7
V: TRBV7-6

CDR3: ASSLQETQY
J: TRBJ2-5
V: TRBV7-2

CDR3: ASSESVIKETQY
J: TRBJ2-5
V: TRBV10-2

CDR3: ASQGQGAYEQY
J: TRBJ2-7
V: TRBV6-6

CDR3: ASSVTYQETQY
J: TRBJ2-5
V: TRBV19

CDR3: ASSSRNLQPQH
J: TRBJ1-5
V: TRBV6-5

CDR3: FFPGGQPQH
J: TRBJ1-5
V: TRBV10-3

CDR3: ASSNDGRGDQPQH
J: TRBJ1-5
V: TRBV25-1

CDR3: ASSQDLRTYEQY
J: TRBJ2-7
V: TRBV4-1

CDR3: ASWAGDNYGYT
J: TRBJ1-2
V: TRBV19

CDR3: ASSLRVGAVETQY
J: TRBJ2-5
V: TRBV5-1

CDR3: AISRGDSNQPQH
J: TRBJ1-5
V: TRBV10-3

CDR3: ASSLAVKLTYEQY
J: TRBJ2-7
V: TRBV21-1

CDR3: ASSARQGPTYGYT
J: TRBJ1-2
V: TRBV9